Given below is one T cell receptor (beta chain) in context. It has no known antigen specificity. Base qualities are missing; no much larger clone stands one base away. These data come from a study of cytomegalovirus exposure and HLA in healthy donors (dated by TCRdb to 2016 to 2017). For the wider study: An earlier analysis of about 560 of the donors reported 276 Gb of sequence data and approximately 120 million unique TCR beta sequences obtained from about 180 million T cells. HLA typing covered class I and class II loci at four-digit resolution. All discovery cohort repertoires had been generated on a single sequencing platform. An earlier analysis of approximately 580 of the donors used high-throughput TCR beta sequencing to judge whether each TCR beta V gene segment behaved as functional or pseudogenic. Using immunosequencing, the study profiled T cell repertoires from about 610 subjects and related those repertoires to cytomegalovirus serostatus. Rather than using new phenotypic data, the later analysis identified candidate immune exposures from TCR beta sequences and from how often those sequences occurred across donors. Typing coverage differed by locus: A, B, C, DRB1 and DQB1 were typed in roughly 629-640 donors, DQA1 in about 500, DPA1 in 600 to 610, and DPB1 in approximately 450. Roughly 300 gigabases of sequencing data and tens of millions of unique TCR sequences made up an early release that covered about 640 HLA-typed donors. The study was designed to test whether signatures of past pathogen exposure could be identified by cataloging public T cell receptors. Roughly five DR-DQ haplotypes were handled as single units for association and clustering because linkage in the cohort was strong. High-throughput TCR immunosequencing, statistical association of individual TCRs with disease status, and machine learning were combined to predict cytomegalovirus infection status. The genetic ancestry cluster associated with self-reported Caucasian donors included roughly four fifths of the 300 to 400 genotyped donors. To study patterns of TCR occurrence, a later analysis re-analyzed previously published TCR beta repertoires from 700 or so donors and added high-resolution HLA genotyping. Alongside the repertoire data, information on donor age, sex, ethnicity and CMV serostatus was compiled. A later genetic analysis took genome-wide SNP genotypes for about 55% of the roughly 700 donors and used that subset as a discovery cohort. Along with the approximately 620-subject first cohort, a separate validation cohort of 120 different subjects was used. On average, 235,054 unique TCR beta nucleotide sequences were sequenced per donor among 398 genotyped donors of the cohort, with roughly 18% of those sequences being non-productive.

A distance of 18 bases separates the germline ends of V and J, which lose 3 bases and 3 bases respectively. The germline V gene supplies CDR1 MDHEN and CDR2 SYDVKM. The CDR3 sequence holds 17 residues, the cysteine and phenylalanine included. Of the read, only the CDR3 DNA is kept; its 51 bases are in frame from base 1. In total, roughly 670 healthy bone marrow donors made up the cohort. At the time of sampling, every cohort member was nominally healthy, though immune exposures that went unrecorded were likely present. The donor was CMV seropositive and was included in the group of 250 to 300 seropositive cohort members. Every donor gave a peripheral blood sample, and the peripheral blood mononuclear cells from that sample were used for TCR beta sequencing. The Qiagen DNeasy Blood Extraction Kit was used to extract genomic DNA from the blood cell samples. The method behind the library was the immunoSEQ multiplex PCR assay. A mixture of 60 forward primers for TCR Vbeta segments and 13 reverse primers for TCR Jbeta segments was used in the multiplex PCR. The CDR3 region of rearranged TCR beta genes was amplified from genomic DNA with a multiplex PCR assay. The amplified TCR beta libraries were sequenced on the Illumina HiSeq System as 87-base-pair reads. The source study handled its data this way. Across the 700 or so repertoires, a later analysis counted some 81 million unique TCR beta chains, 9.5 million to 13 million of which were shared by at least two donors. To remove PCR and sequencing errors, raw reads were error-corrected and collapsed into unique sequences using a nearest-neighbor algorithm that merged closely related sequences. V, D and J gene segments were assigned by aligning CDR3 sequences to IMGT reference sequences. For a sequence to be retained, a match of at least six nucleotides was required to both a V gene segment and a J gene segment. A rearrangement counted as productive if the CDR3 had no stop codons and remained in frame with V and J, and every other rearrangement counted as non-productive. CDR3 was defined by IMGT convention, running from the second conserved V-encoded cysteine to the conserved J-encoded phenylalanine. Sequences without an unambiguous match to a single V gene segment were excluded from the earlier analysis of about 630 of the donors. An earlier analysis of 550 to 650 of the donors classified V segments as functional when productive rearrangements were above 56.7% and as segregating when the standard deviation between donors was above 5%. A statistical classification framework was built for diagnosing cytomegalovirus status from the catalog of TCR beta chain sequences. In a later analysis, V and J genes were assigned by comparing TCR nucleotide sequences against IMGT/GENE-DB human TR gene sequences. A later analysis assigned CDR3 sequences and most-parsimonious VDJ recombination scenarios with the TCRdist pipeline. In a later analysis, each TCR beta chain was defined by its CDR3 amino acid sequence together with its V-gene family, and reads lacking a unique V-gene family were excluded. To address suspected cross-contamination and a sequencing artifact, a later analysis removed several hundred highly shared, low-generation-probability nucleotide sequences. A later analysis calculated a clonal expansion index for each public chain from normalized within-repertoire ranks of inferred template counts. A later analysis computed generation probabilities with a VDJ recombination model fitted to out-of-frame rearrangements, and checked the results against IGoR. Hypergeometric tests were used in a later analysis to score TCR-TCR, TCR-HLA and TCR-CMV co-occurrence, with a repertoire-size bias correction applied to the TCR pairs. False discovery rates were estimated in a later analysis by permuting HLA or CMV assignments 20 times. In a later analysis, co-occurring TCRs were grouped using DBSCAN, and TCRdist sequence similarity was added for clustering within HLA-allele-positive subsets. Repertoires with fewer than 30,000 or more than 120,000 public chains, plus five repertoires with anomalous nucleotide sharing, were excluded from co-occurrence clustering. This immuneACCESS table, as held by TCRdb, lists in-frame sequences with V and J called but not all clones. Of the missing ones, under half trace to an unresolved V gene in checked studies; the others have no known cause. Clone size and the V and J calls come from that table; the DNA yielded D and trimming. This sample has under 200,000 clones in its table, and about four fifths of those were observed once. Of the sample, approximately 2.4% falls within the top ten clones.

What the work shows at the level of the full study, not this receptor alone: Linkage disequilibrium might explain the correlated functional status among segregating V segments, but an unknown experimental factor could not be excluded. This cohort had only TCR beta chains sequenced, and the lack of alpha or paired-chain data limited which features could be detected. The study gave a list of about 160 TCR beta chains associated with cytomegalovirus. For the cohort, immune exposure information was limited to CMV serostatus. In both the original and validation cohorts, the classifier was reported to diagnose cytomegalovirus status with high specificity and sensitivity. In a later analysis, about 17,000 TCR beta sequences were associated with specific HLA alleles at a false discovery rate of 0.05. The authors suggested that the approach could potentially be extended to other disease states and immunological phenotypes. A further reported finding was that TCR beta sequences accurately predicted the HLA-A and HLA-B alleles for most subjects in the first cohort. A later analysis found that HLA-associated TCR beta chains were more clonally expanded and had lower generation probabilities than equally common non-associated chains. In an earlier analysis of several hundred of the donors, most TCR beta V segments were observed in productive rearrangements about 90% or about 30% of the time, broadly matching IMGT annotations. V-gene and J-gene trimming of TCR beta chains was associated with a missense DCLRE1C variant in a later genetic analysis, and the association was replicated in an independent cohort. In vitro tests confirmed that three of the cytomegalovirus-associated TCR beta chains recognize cytomegalovirus antigens. Assigning TCR associations to individual alleles was difficult when HLA alleles, especially DR and DQ, strongly co-occurred. The earlier analysis of nearly 600 of the donors excluded some 15 rarely observed V segments, including chromosome 9 orphons, because counts were too low. In a later analysis, most CMV-associated TCR beta chains were found to appear HLA-restricted, with HLA associations seemingly driven largely by CMV exposure. Sequencing depth was assumed to be roughly uniform across donors in the presence/absence analyses, though that assumption may not hold. A cluster of highly shared sequence variants was judged likely to be a technical artifact of the sequencing pipeline. Some IMGT-functional V segments, including TRBV6-2 and TRBV6-3, could not be told apart with the 87-base-pair reads, so those segments were excluded. In a later analysis, several top co-occurrence clusters were reported to appear linked to parvovirus B19, influenza, CMV and Epstein-Barr virus. Across donors, most TCR sequences were observed very rarely, whereas some public TCRs were present in many individuals. Because HLA typing was unavailable for some donors at each locus, only the typed subset was used in association tests. According to a later genetic analysis, donors in an Asian-associated ancestry cluster had fewer N-insertions in productive TCRs than the approximately 710-donor mean. In a later analysis, TCR association rates were found to vary across HLA loci, with the most associated TCRs seen for DRB1 alleles and the fewest for HLA-C alleles.

The receptor chain draws on TRBV28 and TRBJ1-5; a tentative D match to TRBD1 spans 6 bases. Sequencing used PBMCs. The sequence was collected from a woman between 50 and 59 years old in good health and CMV-seropositive. The sequenced DNA: TGTGCCAGCAGTTTCCCCCAGGGGAGAAGGGACAATCAGCCCCAGCATTTT. It codes for CASSFPQGRRDNQPQHF.